This note documents a single T cell receptor (beta chain) sequence. Antigen: not known. This sample was taken from a study of T cells after yellow fever vaccination. General study points: It was the secondary response that reached its peak faster, day 5 versus 15, but it was weaker.

TCRdb processed the 5' RACE reads anew with MiXCR; each CDR3 protein has one entry. The data contain approximately 600,000 distinct CDR3 sequences, approximately 13% of them seen just once; the ten biggest clones take up 14% to 15%. The CDR3 covers 14 residues. Germline V gene data show CDR1 as SNHLY and CDR2 as FYNNEI. V lost 6 bases and J 10 bases, leaving 19 bases between the germline ends. V is TRBV2 and J is TRBJ2-1, with D possibly being TRBD1 or TRBD2 (6 bases each). This receptor was obtained from a young man who received the YFV17D yellow fever vaccine. The input for sequencing was PBMCs, taken on the day of the yellow fever booster vaccination. CDR3 in DNA: TGTGCCAGCAGGGGCTGGAGGGGGAAGGACGAGCAGTTCTTC. Translating it yields CASRGWRGKDEQFF.